This T cell receptor (beta chain) is drawn from a study of blood T cell repertoires in COVID-19. Overall study context: Researchers got acute and convalescent COVID-19 samples from the United States, Italy and Spain. The cDNA or gDNA used as material had been derived from T cells, B-cell-depleted T cells, or PBMCs.

Original data processing: Reference gene primer amplification yielded estimated nucleated cell counts. Using immunoSEQ multiplex PCR, the repertoire was profiled, and TCRdb retains in-frame clones only, with some absent. Clonal size and the V and J genes are those of that table, whereas D and trimming came from the DNA. The sample holds about 130,000 clones; around 82% are singletons and the top ten take around 12%. This CDR3 has 18 amino acids. With 3 bases clipped from V and 1 base from J, the junction kept 5 bases outside the gene matches. CDR1 is SGDLS and CDR2 is YYNGEE in the germline V gene. J is TRBJ2-1 and V is TRBV9; 15 nucleotides line up with TRBD2. What was sequenced was peripheral blood. The TCR comes from a woman between 25 and 40 years old who had recovered from COVID-19. The CDR3: CASSARTSGRESYNEQFF. The CDR3 nucleotides are TGTGCCAGCAGCGCGCGGACTAGCGGGAGGGAATCCTACAATGAGCAGTTCTTC.